This T cell receptor (beta chain) was recovered during a study of response to subunit inactivated influenza vaccine. This clonotype was observed a handful of times. Antigen specificity is unknown. Via MiXCR, TCRdb re-called the RT-PCR reads, giving one row per CDR3 protein. This sample has approximately 170,000 distinct CDR3 sequences, with around 15% found just once. Study observations and caveats: That few new T cells are recruited by each seasonal influenza vaccination was the authors' suggestion.

The sequencing used CD8+ T cells sorted from PBMCs, collected about 5 days after vaccination. This clonotype originated in a man aged 45-60 years who received an inactivated influenza vaccine.

The CDR3 sequence is CASSPWYGGSYEQYF. The CDR3 coding sequence is TGTGCCAGCAGCCCCTGGTACGGGGGATCCTACGAGCAGTACTTC. The genes are TRBV7-6 and TRBJ2-7; D is perhaps TRBD2 (6 bases). The germline V and J ends were trimmed by 5 bases and 1 base, with 15 bases remaining between them. Germline CDR1 is SGHVS and CDR2 is FNYEAQ. The length of the CDR3 is 15 residues.